This is a list of T cell receptor beta chains from one sample in a study of blood T cell repertoires in COVID-19. Data came from immunoSEQ multiplex PCR; TCRdb stores just in-frame clones and leaves some out. The data hold 90,000 to 120,000 clones, with about nine tenths observed a single time. Sequences were obtained from peripheral blood. The receptors originated from a man aged 45-65 years with active or convalescent COVID-19. The CDR3 runs from the conserved cysteine through the conserved F or W. The D gene is left open where the match is weak. The size entry is marked missing in some rows and otherwise reads once, few, many or a size class.

D gene: NA
CDR3 length: 13
V gene: TRBV27
clone size: NA
J gene: TRBJ2-7
CDR3 DNA: TGTGCCAGCAGCCACGATGGAGGGGACGAGCAGTACTTC
CDR3 protein: CASSHDGGDEQYF

D gene: NA
CDR3 length: 14
V gene: TRBV5-1
clone size: NA
J gene: TRBJ2-2
CDR3 DNA: TGCGCCAGCAACCCCTGGGAGGTCACCGGGGAGCTGTTTTTT
CDR3 protein: CASNPWEVTGELFF

D gene: TRBD2
CDR3 length: 13
V gene: TRBV2
clone size: NA
J gene: TRBJ2-7
CDR3 DNA: TGTGCCAGCTCTAGCGGGAGGGGGTACGAGCAGTACTTC
CDR3 protein: CASSSGRGYEQYF

D gene: NA
CDR3 length: 13
V gene: TRBV29-1
clone size: NA
J gene: TRBJ1-2
CDR3 DNA: TGCAGCGTTGAAGCAGGGCAATACTATGGCTACACCTTC
CDR3 protein: CSVEAGQYYGYTF

D gene: TRBD2
CDR3 length: 14
V gene: TRBV11-2
clone size: NA
J gene: TRBJ2-3
CDR3 DNA: TGTGCCAGCGGACTAGCGGGAGGTACAGATACGCAGTATTTT
CDR3 protein: CASGLAGGTDTQYF

D gene: NA
CDR3 length: 15
V gene: TRBV30
clone size: NA
J gene: TRBJ1-6
CDR3 DNA: TGTGCCTGGAGTGAATTAAGTCTCCGAGGGTCACCCCTCCACTTT
CDR3 protein: CAWSELSLRGSPLHF

D gene: TRBD2
CDR3 length: 15
V gene: TRBV19
clone size: once
J gene: TRBJ2-5
CDR3 DNA: TGTGCCAGTAGTCCCGGGACTAGCAGATACGCGACCCAGTACTTC
CDR3 protein: CASSPGTSRYATQYF

D gene: NA
CDR3 length: 13
V gene: TRBV18
clone size: NA
J gene: TRBJ2-3
CDR3 DNA: TGTGCCAGCTCACCCCGGTGGACAGATACGCAGTATTTT
CDR3 protein: CASSPRWTDTQYF

D gene: NA
CDR3 length: 15
V gene: TRBV19
clone size: once
J gene: TRBJ2-5
CDR3 DNA: TGTGCCAGTAGTATAGCGCGGCAGGGCGGCGAGACCCAGTACTTC
CDR3 protein: CASSIARQGGETQYF

D gene: NA
CDR3 length: 16
V gene: TRBV4-3
clone size: NA
J gene: TRBJ2-1
CDR3 DNA: TGCGCCAGCAGCGAAGCTAGGGGTACGACGGGCTATGAGCAGTTCTTC
CDR3 protein: CASSEARGTTGYEQFF

D gene: NA
CDR3 length: 13
V gene: TRBV6-5
clone size: NA
J gene: TRBJ2-7
CDR3 DNA: TGTGCCAGCACCTCGGACAGCTCCTACGAGCAGTACTTC
CDR3 protein: CASTSDSSYEQYF

D gene: TRBD2
CDR3 length: 16
V gene: TRBV5-1
clone size: NA
J gene: TRBJ2-1
CDR3 DNA: TGCGCCAGCAGCCGGGAAGGGACTAGCGGGAGTGGTGAGCAGTTCTTC
CDR3 protein: CASSREGTSGSGEQFF

D gene: TRBD1
CDR3 length: 15
V gene: TRBV6-1
clone size: NA
J gene: TRBJ2-7
CDR3 DNA: TGTGCCAGCAGTGAGCAAGGGACAGGGCCATACGAGCAGTACTTC
CDR3 protein: CASSEQGTGPYEQYF

D gene: TRBD2
CDR3 length: 14
V gene: TRBV5-5
clone size: NA
J gene: TRBJ2-3
CDR3 DNA: TGTGCCAGCAGCTGGCACTGGAGCGGGGGCCTGAAGTATTTT
CDR3 protein: CASSWHWSGGLKYF

D gene: NA
CDR3 length: 12
V gene: TRBV21-1
clone size: NA
J gene: TRBJ1-1
CDR3 DNA: TGTGCCAGCGGAAGGGGGCATGATGAAGCTTTCTTT
CDR3 protein: CASGRGHDEAFF

D gene: TRBD2
CDR3 length: 16
V gene: TRBV13
clone size: NA
J gene: TRBJ2-1
CDR3 DNA: TGTGCCAGCAGCTTAGCCGGGACTAGCAGAGACAATGAGCAGTTCTTC
CDR3 protein: CASSLAGTSRDNEQFF

D gene: NA
CDR3 length: 16
V gene: TRBV6-6
clone size: NA
J gene: TRBJ1-4
CDR3 DNA: TGTGCCAGCAGTTACGACCACAGGGCAACTAATGAAAAACTGTTTTTT
CDR3 protein: CASSYDHRATNEKLFF

D gene: NA
CDR3 length: 14
V gene: TRBV7-9
clone size: NA
J gene: TRBJ2-3
CDR3 DNA: TGTGCCAGCAGCCCCGGACTTTCTCCAGATACGCAGTATTTT
CDR3 protein: CASSPGLSPDTQYF

D gene: NA
CDR3 length: 12
V gene: TRBV4-3
clone size: NA
J gene: TRBJ2-3
CDR3 DNA: TGCGCCAGCAGCCGCCTACCCGGGACGCAGTATTTT
CDR3 protein: CASSRLPGTQYF

D gene: NA
CDR3 length: 13
V gene: TRBV5-1
clone size: NA
J gene: TRBJ1-1
CDR3 DNA: TGCGCCAGCAGCGCGTCGGGGAACACTGAAGCTTTCTTT
CDR3 protein: CASSASGNTEAFF

D gene: NA
CDR3 length: 15
V gene: TRBV4-3
clone size: few
J gene: TRBJ2-2
CDR3 DNA: TGCGCCAGCAGCCAAGATCTAAGTACTGCCTCGGGGCTGTTTTTT
CDR3 protein: CASSQDLSTASGLFF

D gene: TRBD2
CDR3 length: 16
V gene: TRBV3-1/TRBV3-2
clone size: NA
J gene: TRBJ2-1
CDR3 DNA: TGTGCCAGCAGCCAAGATTTAGGACTAGCGGGAAATGAGCAGTTCTTC
CDR3 protein: CASSQDLGLAGNEQFF

D gene: TRBD1
CDR3 length: 14
V gene: TRBV28
clone size: NA
J gene: TRBJ1-6
CDR3 DNA: TGTGCCAGCAGTTCCAGGGGGCGGGTTTCACCCCTCCACTTT
CDR3 protein: CASSSRGRVSPLHF

D gene: TRBD1
CDR3 length: 16
V gene: TRBV5-1
clone size: NA
J gene: TRBJ2-7
CDR3 DNA: TGCGCCAGCAGCTCGGACCCCGGGACAGGGGTGCACGAGCAGTACTTC
CDR3 protein: CASSSDPGTGVHEQYF

D gene: TRBD1
CDR3 length: 14
V gene: TRBV7-9
clone size: NA
J gene: TRBJ2-7
CDR3 DNA: TGTGCCAGCAGCCACGACAGGGGGCCGGGAGAGCAGTACTTC
CDR3 protein: CASSHDRGPGEQYF

D gene: TRBD1
CDR3 length: 16
V gene: TRBV3-1/TRBV3-2
clone size: NA
J gene: TRBJ2-2
CDR3 DNA: TGTGCCAGCAGCCAAGGAGGGGGCTCGAACACCGGGGAGCTGTTTTTT
CDR3 protein: CASSQGGGSNTGELFF

D gene: TRBD1
CDR3 length: 13
V gene: TRBV7-2
clone size: NA
J gene: TRBJ1-5
CDR3 DNA: TGTGCCAGCAGTCCCAGGGGGCATCAGCCCCAGCATTTT
CDR3 protein: CASSPRGHQPQHF

D gene: TRBD2
CDR3 length: 17
V gene: TRBV18
clone size: NA
J gene: TRBJ2-3
CDR3 DNA: TGTGCCAGCTCTCTGGGGGCTAGCGGGATTAGCACAGATACGCAGTATTTT
CDR3 protein: CASSLGASGISTDTQYF

D gene: TRBD2
CDR3 length: 19
V gene: TRBV18
clone size: NA
J gene: TRBJ2-1
CDR3 DNA: TGTGCCAGCTCACCACCGGTTGGGGCTAGCGGGAGGTCTAGGGATGAGCAGTTCTTC
CDR3 protein: CASSPPVGASGRSRDEQFF

D gene: TRBD1
CDR3 length: 15
V gene: TRBV6-5
clone size: once
J gene: TRBJ1-6
CDR3 DNA: TGTGCCAGCAGGACCCTCGGACAGGGCCATTCACCCCTCCACTTT
CDR3 protein: CASRTLGQGHSPLHF

D gene: NA
CDR3 length: 18
V gene: TRBV6-4
clone size: NA
J gene: TRBJ2-1
CDR3 DNA: TGTGCCAGCAGTGACTCCCCGGACTTCGGACAGTTCTACAATGAGCAGTTCTTC
CDR3 protein: CASSDSPDFGQFYNEQFF

D gene: TRBD1
CDR3 length: 15
V gene: TRBV5-1
clone size: NA
J gene: TRBJ2-3
CDR3 DNA: TGCGCCAGCAGGCCCGGGACAGGGAATGGAGATACGCAGTATTTT
CDR3 protein: CASRPGTGNGDTQYF

D gene: NA
CDR3 length: 13
V gene: TRBV11-2
clone size: NA
J gene: TRBJ2-3
CDR3 DNA: TGTGCCAGCAGGGGGCACGGCACAGATACGCAGTATTTT
CDR3 protein: CASRGHGTDTQYF

D gene: TRBD1
CDR3 length: 12
V gene: TRBV12-3/TRBV12-4
clone size: NA
J gene: TRBJ1-2
CDR3 DNA: TGTGCCAGCGGGACAGGGAACTATGGCTACACCTTC
CDR3 protein: CASGTGNYGYTF

D gene: NA
CDR3 length: 16
V gene: TRBV25-1
clone size: NA
J gene: TRBJ2-1
CDR3 DNA: TGTGCCAGCAGGTCCCCTTACGGGAGCTCCTACAATGAGCAGTTCTTC
CDR3 protein: CASRSPYGSSYNEQFF

D gene: NA
CDR3 length: 13
V gene: TRBV27
clone size: NA
J gene: TRBJ1-2
CDR3 DNA: TGTGCCAGCAGTCCATCGAGGGTTCGTGGCTACACCTTC
CDR3 protein: CASSPSRVRGYTF

D gene: TRBD2
CDR3 length: 12
V gene: TRBV4-1
clone size: NA
J gene: TRBJ2-2
CDR3 DNA: TGCGCCAGCAGCCCCTGGGGGAGGGAAGGATTTTTT
CDR3 protein: CASSPWGREGFF

D gene: NA
CDR3 length: 15
V gene: TRBV27
clone size: NA
J gene: TRBJ2-5
CDR3 DNA: TGTGCCAGCAGTTTATCCTGGAGGGTAGGAGAGACCCAGTACTTC
CDR3 protein: CASSLSWRVGETQYF

D gene: TRBD1
CDR3 length: 15
V gene: TRBV28
clone size: NA
J gene: TRBJ2-7
CDR3 DNA: TGTGCCAGCAGTCCGTCGGGACAGTGGACCTACGAGCAGTACTTC
CDR3 protein: CASSPSGQWTYEQYF

D gene: TRBD2
CDR3 length: 15
V gene: TRBV10-3
clone size: few
J gene: TRBJ2-2
CDR3 DNA: TGTGCCATCCCTCGCGGGACTAGTGGCACCGGGGAGCTGTTTTTT
CDR3 protein: CAIPRGTSGTGELFF